These 15 T cell receptor beta chains share one sample of origin, sequenced in a study of CD8 T cells in Susac syndrome. Random hexamers were used to reverse transcribe 0.5 to 1 ug of RNA. In TCRdb, the immunoSEQ multiplex PCR reads were re-called with MiXCR into one record per CDR3 protein. The sample lists fewer than 350,000 distinct CDR3 sequences; roughly 85% were seen once. The sample consisted of CD8+ T cells from PBMCs. The receptors originated from a human donor with multiple sclerosis.

CDR3 sequence (DNA): TGTGCCAGCAGCGGAGCGGGACAGAACACCGGGGAGCTGTTTTTT. As protein: CASSGAGQNTGELFF. The chain recombines TRBV4-2 with TRBJ2-2, with TRBD2 as a possible D gene (7 bases). V lost 5 bases, J lost 1 base, and 11 bases lay in between. The CDR3 has 15 residues. Germline V lookup: CDR1 LGHNA, CDR2 YNFKEQ.

The rearrangement uses TRBV20-1 and TRBJ1-2; D not resolved. The CDR3 runs 14 residues. Trimming cost V 0 bases and J 2 bases, with 10 bases left between them. CDR1 DFQATT and CDR2 SNEGSKA come from the germline V gene (reference sequence). The CDR3 bases are TGCAGTGCTAGAGACTTGCAGACAAACTATGGCTACACCTTC. Protein: CSARDLQTNYGYTF.

The chain employs TRBV6-2 or TRBV6-3 and TRBJ2-5; no reliable D call. The CDR3 is 14 residues long. Germline CDR1 is MNHEY and CDR2 is SVGEGT. V lost 3 bases, J lost 1 base, and 9 bases lay in between. CDR3 sequence reads: CASSYISGQETQYF. The CDR3 DNA is TGTGCCAGCAGTTATATTAGTGGCCAAGAGACCCAGTACTTC.

The V and J genes are TRBV27 and TRBJ2-3, with unresolved D. V dropped 5 bases and J dropped 1 base, with 16 bases sitting between them. Germline V gene data show CDR1 as MNHEY and CDR2 as SMNVEV (reference sequence). This CDR3 has 16 amino acids. This CDR3 reads CASSPSLTRRTDTQYF. The CDR3 bases are TGTGCCAGCAGTCCCAGCCTGACGAGGCGCACAGATACGCAGTATTTT.

The chain employs TRBV6-2 or TRBV6-3 and TRBJ1-2; a weak D match, TRBD1 (6 bases). The CDR3 has 13 residues. Trimming took 8 bases from V and 3 from J, leaving 13 bases between them. CDR1 and CDR2 from the germline V gene are MNHEY and SVGEGT. Here the CDR3 reads CASGETGYYGYTF. CDR3 coding DNA: TGTGCCAGCGGGGAAACAGGGTACTATGGCTACACCTTC.

This chain joins TRBV11-2 and TRBJ2-7; the match to TRBD2 covers 8 bases. The CDR3 spans 16 residues. Germline loops: CDR1 SGHAT, CDR2 FQNNGV. With V trimmed by 0 bases and J by 3 bases, 7 bases remained unmatched. This CDR3 reads CASSLDHSGKGYEQYF. CDR3 nucleotides: TGTGCCAGCAGCTTAGACCATAGCGGGAAAGGCTACGAGCAGTACTTC.

The rearrangement uses TRBV6-2 or TRBV6-3 and TRBJ2-1, with D perhaps TRBD1 or TRBD2 (5 bases each). The CDR3 runs to 14 residues. Germline CDR1 is MNHEY and CDR2 is SVGEGT. Trimming removed 4 bases from V and 6 bases from J, with 13 bases in between. CDR3 region: CASSFPPGPNEQFF. The CDR3 DNA reads TGTGCCAGCAGTTTCCCACCGGGGCCCAATGAGCAGTTCTTC.

This rearrangement joins TRBV30 to TRBJ2-1; D is ambiguous. V shed 3 bases and J shed 10 bases, with 7 bases lying between them. Germline-derived CDR1 and CDR2 are GTSNPN and SVGIG (reference sequence). There are 10 residues in the CDR3. CDR3 coding DNA: TGTGCCTGGAGATCAGACGAGCAGTTCTTC. The encoded protein is CAWRSDEQFF.

The rearrangement joins TRBV7-2 to TRBJ2-2, with 12 bases lining up with TRBD1. CDR1 and CDR2 (germline): SGHTA, FQGNSA. The CDR3 contains 18 residues. Germline trimming cut 2 bases from V and 8 bases from J; bases unmatched to any gene: 12. The CDR3 coding sequence is TGTGCCAGCAGCTTACCCGGGACAGGGGGCCCCCTTGGGGGGGAGCTGTTTTTT. As protein: CASSLPGTGGPLGGELFF.

This chain uses TRBV4-1 with TRBJ2-1, with TRBD1 matching over 8 bases. This CDR3 region has 16 residues. With V trimmed by 4 bases and J by 3 bases, 8 bases remained unmatched. Looked up from germline, CDR1 is MGHRA and CDR2 is YSYEKL. CDR3 in DNA: TGCGCCAGCAGCCCCGGGACAGGCAGTGGCTACAATGAGCAGTTCTTC. Its translation is CASSPGTGSGYNEQFF.

The chain combines TRBV28 with TRBJ2-1; 7 nucleotides align to TRBD2. J gave up 7 bases and V 4 bases, and 16 bases lay outside the gene matches. The CDR3 extends over 17 amino acids. Germline CDR1 is MDHEN and CDR2 is SYDVKM. The CDR3 bases are TGTGCCAGCAGTTCAGTGGGACGAGCGGGATCACGGAATGAGCAGTTCTTC. Translated: CASSSVGRAGSRNEQFF.

J is TRBJ2-7 and V is TRBV15; TRBD1 aligns across 9 bases. Looked up from germline, CDR1 is LNHNV and CDR2 is YYDKDF (reference sequence). The CDR3 runs to 14 residues. The trim removed 3 bases at V and 6 bases at J, leaving 6 bases unmatched. The CDR3 DNA is TGTGCCACCAGCAGTTCCGGGACAGGGAGCGAGCAGTACTTC. This sequence encodes CATSSSGTGSEQYF.

This clonotype came up once. The chain has TRBV29-1 and TRBJ2-3; no definite D call. V lost 7 bases to trimming and J lost 0 bases, with 11 bases between them. The CDR3 has 13 amino acids. The germline V gene encodes CDR1 SQVTM and CDR2 ANQGSEA. The CDR3 coding sequence is TGCAGCGCCCTGATAGGGAGCACAGATACGCAGTATTTT. Translation gives CSALIGSTDTQYF.

The chain recombines TRBV4-3 with TRBJ1-3, with D hard to call. The germline V gene encodes CDR1 LGHNA and CDR2 YSLEER. Trimming shortened V by 0 bases and J by 4 bases, and 16 bases separated the two germline ends. The CDR3 sequence is 17 residues long. The CDR3 DNA reads as TGCGCCAGCAGCCAAGACCCCATTTTTGCCTCAGGAAACACCATATATTTT. Encoded protein: CASSQDPIFASGNTIYF.

The chain employs TRBV10-3 and TRBJ2-1; TRBD2 matches 9 bases. The V gene end was trimmed by 0 bases and the J gene end by 1 base; junction bases not matched to a gene: 4. Germline values: CDR1 ENHRY, CDR2 SYGVKD. This CDR3 contains 17 residues. CDR3 sequence reads: CAISESHSGSSYNEQFF. DNA of the CDR3: TGTGCCATCAGTGAGTCCCATAGCGGGAGTTCCTACAATGAGCAGTTCTTC.